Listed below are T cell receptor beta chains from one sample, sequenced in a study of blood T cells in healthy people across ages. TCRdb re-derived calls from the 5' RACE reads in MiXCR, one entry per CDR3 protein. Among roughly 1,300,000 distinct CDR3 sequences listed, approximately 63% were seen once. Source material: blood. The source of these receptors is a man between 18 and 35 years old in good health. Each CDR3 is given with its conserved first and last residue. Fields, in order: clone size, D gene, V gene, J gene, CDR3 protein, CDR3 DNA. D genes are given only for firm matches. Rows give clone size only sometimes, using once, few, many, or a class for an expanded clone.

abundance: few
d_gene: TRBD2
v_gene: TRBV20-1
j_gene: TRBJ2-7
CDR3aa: CSARTSVTYEQYF
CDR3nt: TGCAGTGCTCGGACTAGCGTTACCTACGAGCAGTACTTC

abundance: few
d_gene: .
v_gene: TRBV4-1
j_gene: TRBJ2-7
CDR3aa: CASSPGHSGTYEQYF
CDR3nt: TGCGCCAGCAGCCCCGGACATTCGGGGACCTACGAGCAGTACTTC

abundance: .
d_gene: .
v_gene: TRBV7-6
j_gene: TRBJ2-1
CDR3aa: CASSLGGIDEQFF
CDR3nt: TGTGCCAGCAGTTTAGGAGGGATCGATGAGCAGTTCTTC

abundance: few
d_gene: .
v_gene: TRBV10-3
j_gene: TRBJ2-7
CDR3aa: CATRQESYEQYF
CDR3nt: TGTGCCACTAGACAGGAGTCCTACGAGCAGTACTTC

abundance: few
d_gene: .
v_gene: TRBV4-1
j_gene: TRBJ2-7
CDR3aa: CASSQEGNPSYEQYF
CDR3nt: TGCGCCAGCAGCCAAGAGGGCAACCCCTCCTACGAGCAGTACTTC

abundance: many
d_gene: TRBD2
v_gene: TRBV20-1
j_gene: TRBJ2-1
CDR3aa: CSAPLNSGRSGSYNEQFF
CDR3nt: TGCAGTGCCCCTCTGAATAGCGGGAGATCGGGCTCCTACAATGAGCAGTTCTTC

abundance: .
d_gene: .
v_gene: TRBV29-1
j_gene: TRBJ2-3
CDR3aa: CSGERVGTDTQYF
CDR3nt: TGCAGCGGTGAGAGGGTGGGCACAGATACGCAGTATTTT

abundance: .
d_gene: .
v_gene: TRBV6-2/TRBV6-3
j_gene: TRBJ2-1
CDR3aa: CASSYSFTPGTSLVNEQFF
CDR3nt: TGTGCCAGCAGTTACTCTTTCACTCCCGGGACATCTCTCGTTAATGAGCAGTTCTTC

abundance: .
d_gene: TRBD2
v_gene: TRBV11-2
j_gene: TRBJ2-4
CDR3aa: CASSLDGLAGGTQAKNIQYF
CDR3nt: TGTGCCAGCAGCTTAGACGGACTAGCGGGGGGAACCCAAGCCAAAAACATTCAGTACTTC

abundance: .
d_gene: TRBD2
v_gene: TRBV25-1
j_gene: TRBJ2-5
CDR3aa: CASIPGLAGHQETQYF
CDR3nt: TGTGCCAGCATTCCCGGACTAGCGGGCCACCAAGAGACCCAGTACTTC

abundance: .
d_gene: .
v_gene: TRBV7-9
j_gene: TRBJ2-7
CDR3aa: CASGATEYDEQYF
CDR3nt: TGTGCCAGCGGAGCGACGGAATACGACGAGCAGTACTTC

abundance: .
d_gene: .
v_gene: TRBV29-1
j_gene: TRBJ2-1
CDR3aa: CSVEETSEQFF
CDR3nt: TGCAGCGTTGAAGAAACCAGTGAGCAGTTCTTC

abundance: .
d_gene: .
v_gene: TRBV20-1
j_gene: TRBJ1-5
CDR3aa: CSAPVRGRGQPQHF
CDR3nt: TGCAGTGCTCCGGTCCGGGGGCGCGGACAGCCCCAGCATTTT

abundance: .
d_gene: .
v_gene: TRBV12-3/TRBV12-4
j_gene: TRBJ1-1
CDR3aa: CASSLMGHTYTEAFF
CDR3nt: TGTGCCAGCAGTTTAATGGGACACACCTATACTGAAGCTTTCTTT

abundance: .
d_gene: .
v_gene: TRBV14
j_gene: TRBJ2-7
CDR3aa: CASSQERGYNEQYF
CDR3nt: TGTGCCAGCAGCCAAGAACGGGGCTACAATGAGCAGTACTTC

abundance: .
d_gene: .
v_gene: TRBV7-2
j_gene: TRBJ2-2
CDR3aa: CASSLAGGRSTGELFF
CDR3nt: TGTGCCAGCAGCTTAGCCGGGGGGCGGAGCACCGGGGAGCTGTTTTTT

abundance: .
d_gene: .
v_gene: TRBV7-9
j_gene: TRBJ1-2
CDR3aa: CASSLVWFESNYGYTF
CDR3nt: TGTGCCAGCAGCTTAGTTTGGTTCGAATCTAACTATGGCTACACCTTC

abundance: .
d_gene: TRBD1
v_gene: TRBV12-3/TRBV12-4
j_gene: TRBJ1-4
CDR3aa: CASSRPQGGEKLIF
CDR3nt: TGTGCCAGCAGCCGTCCACAGGGGGGCGAAAAACTGATTTTT

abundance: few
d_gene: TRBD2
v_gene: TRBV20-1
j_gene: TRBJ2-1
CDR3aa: CSARSGGATNEQFF
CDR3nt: TGCAGTGCTAGAAGCGGGGGGGCCACTAATGAGCAGTTCTTC

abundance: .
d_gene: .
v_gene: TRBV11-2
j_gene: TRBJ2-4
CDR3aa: CASSLVQNIQYF
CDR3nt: TGTGCCAGCAGCTTAGTTCAGAACATTCAGTACTTC

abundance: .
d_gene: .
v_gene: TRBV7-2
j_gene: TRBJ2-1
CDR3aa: CAGEPGTFGNEQFF
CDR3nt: TGTGCCGGAGAGCCAGGGACCTTTGGGAATGAGCAGTTCTTC

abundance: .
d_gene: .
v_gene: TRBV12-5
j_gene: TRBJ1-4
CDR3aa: CASGLDSNEKLFF
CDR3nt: TGTGCTAGTGGTTTGGACTCTAATGAAAAACTGTTTTTT

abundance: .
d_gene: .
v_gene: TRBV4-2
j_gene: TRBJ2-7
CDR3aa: CASSQDYFDEQYF
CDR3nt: TGTGCCAGCAGCCAAGATTATTTCGACGAGCAGTACTTC

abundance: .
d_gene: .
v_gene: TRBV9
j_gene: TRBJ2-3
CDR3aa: CASSVDPNPADTQYF
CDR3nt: TGTGCCAGCAGCGTAGACCCCAACCCCGCAGATACGCAGTATTTT

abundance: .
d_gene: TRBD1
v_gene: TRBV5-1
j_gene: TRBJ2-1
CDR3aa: CASSFGTDNKEQFF
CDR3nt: TGCGCCAGCAGCTTTGGGACAGATAACAAGGAGCAGTTCTTC

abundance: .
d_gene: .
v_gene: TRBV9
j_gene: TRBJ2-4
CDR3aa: CASSITLVDIQYF
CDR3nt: TGTGCCAGCAGCATAACTCTTGTGGACATTCAGTACTTC

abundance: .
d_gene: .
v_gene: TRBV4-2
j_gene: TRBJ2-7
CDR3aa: CASSPIRDIPSLSYEQYF
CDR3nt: TGTGCCAGCAGCCCCATAAGGGACATCCCATCCCTCTCCTACGAGCAGTACTTC

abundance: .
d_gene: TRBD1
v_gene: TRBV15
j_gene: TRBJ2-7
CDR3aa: CATSRKSGTGFDEQYF
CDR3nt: TGTGCCACCAGCAGAAAATCCGGGACAGGGTTTGACGAGCAGTACTTC

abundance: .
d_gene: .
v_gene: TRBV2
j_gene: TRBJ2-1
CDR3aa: CASSEGVPNEQFF
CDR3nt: TGTGCCAGCAGTGAAGGGGTTCCCAATGAGCAGTTCTTC

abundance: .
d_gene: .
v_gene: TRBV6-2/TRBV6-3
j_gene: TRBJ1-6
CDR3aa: CASSDGQSSSPLHF
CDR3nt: TGTGCCAGCAGTGACGGGCAAAGCTCCTCACCCCTCCACTTT

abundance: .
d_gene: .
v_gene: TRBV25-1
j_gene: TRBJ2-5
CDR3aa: CASSDGSSHNNEQYF
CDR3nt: TGTGCCAGCAGTGACGGTTCTAGCCATAACAATGAGCAGTACTTC

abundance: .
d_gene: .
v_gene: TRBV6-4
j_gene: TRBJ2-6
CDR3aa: CASSDRSCVSGANVLTF
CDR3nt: TGTGCCAGCAGTGACCGAAGTTGCGTCTCTGGGGCCAACGTCCTGACTTTC

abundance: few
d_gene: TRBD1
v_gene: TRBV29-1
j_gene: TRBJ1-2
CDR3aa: CSVGGDRGGNYGYTF
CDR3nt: TGCAGCGTTGGGGGGGACAGGGGCGGGAACTATGGCTACACCTTC

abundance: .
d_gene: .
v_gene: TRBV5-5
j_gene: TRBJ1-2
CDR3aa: CASSIAGGGAAGYTF
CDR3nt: TGTGCCAGCAGCATTGCGGGAGGTGGGGCGGCTGGCTACACCTTC

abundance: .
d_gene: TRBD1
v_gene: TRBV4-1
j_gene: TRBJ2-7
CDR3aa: CASSQFLRDRTYEQYF
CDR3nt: TGCGCCAGCAGCCAATTCCTCCGGGACAGAACCTACGAGCAGTACTTC

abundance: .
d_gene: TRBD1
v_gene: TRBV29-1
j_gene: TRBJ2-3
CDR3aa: CSGKDRVRADTQYF
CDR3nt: TGCAGCGGGAAGGACAGGGTGAGGGCAGATACGCAGTATTTT

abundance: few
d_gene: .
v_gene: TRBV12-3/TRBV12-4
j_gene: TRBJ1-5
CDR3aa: CASSFPGLNQPQHF
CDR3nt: TGTGCCAGCAGTTTTCCGGGACTCAATCAGCCCCAGCATTTT

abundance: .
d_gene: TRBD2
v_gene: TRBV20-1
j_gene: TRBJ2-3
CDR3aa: CSANSGPYTDTQYF
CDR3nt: TGCAGTGCTAATAGCGGGCCATACACAGATACGCAGTATTTT

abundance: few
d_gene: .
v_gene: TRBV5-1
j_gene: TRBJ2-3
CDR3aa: CASSLDAPTYISTDTQYF
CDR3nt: TGCGCCAGCAGCTTGGACGCCCCGACTTATATAAGCACAGATACGCAGTATTTT

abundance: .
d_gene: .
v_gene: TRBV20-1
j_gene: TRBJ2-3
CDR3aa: CSARGPTLSTDTQYF
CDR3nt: TGCAGTGCTAGAGGGCCAACCCTTAGCACAGATACGCAGTATTTT

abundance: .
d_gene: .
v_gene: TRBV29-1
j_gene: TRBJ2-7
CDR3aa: CSAEGGVSYEQYF
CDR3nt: TGCAGCGCTGAGGGGGGGGTTTCCTACGAGCAGTACTTC

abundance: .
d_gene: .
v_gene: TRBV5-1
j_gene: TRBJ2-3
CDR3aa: CASSYQSGDTQYF
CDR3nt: TGCGCCAGCAGCTACCAATCAGGGGATACGCAGTATTTT

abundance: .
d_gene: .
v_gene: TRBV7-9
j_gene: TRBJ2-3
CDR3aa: CASSWTDSTDTQYF
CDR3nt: TGTGCCAGCAGCTGGACAGACTCCACAGATACGCAGTATTTT

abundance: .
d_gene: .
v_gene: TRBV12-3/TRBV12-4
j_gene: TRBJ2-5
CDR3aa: CASSFRIQGTEQYF
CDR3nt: TGTGCCAGCAGTTTCCGGATACAGGGTACGGAGCAGTACTTC

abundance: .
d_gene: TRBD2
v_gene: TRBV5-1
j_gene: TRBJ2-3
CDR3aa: CASSPDPTSGRTDTQYF
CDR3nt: TGCGCCAGCAGCCCTGATCCCACTAGCGGACGCACAGATACGCAGTATTTT

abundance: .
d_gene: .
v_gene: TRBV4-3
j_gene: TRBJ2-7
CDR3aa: CASSQDLVSSYEQYF
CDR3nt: TGCGCCAGCAGCCAAGATTTGGTGAGCTCCTACGAGCAGTACTTC

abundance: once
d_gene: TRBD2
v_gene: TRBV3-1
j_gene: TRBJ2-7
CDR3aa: CASSHGVSGSYEQYF
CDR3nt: TGTGCCAGCAGCCATGGTGTTAGCGGGAGTTACGAGCAGTACTTC

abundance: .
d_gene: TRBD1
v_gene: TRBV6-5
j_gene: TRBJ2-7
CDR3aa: CASSYGTGGTYEQYF
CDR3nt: TGTGCCAGCAGTTACGGGACAGGAGGAACCTACGAGCAGTACTTC

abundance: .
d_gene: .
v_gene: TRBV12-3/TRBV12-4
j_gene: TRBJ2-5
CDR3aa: CASSWLNQETQYF
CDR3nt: TGTGCCAGCAGTTGGCTTAACCAAGAGACCCAGTACTTC

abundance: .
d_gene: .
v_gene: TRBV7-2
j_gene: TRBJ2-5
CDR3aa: CASRPPSLLAGETQYF
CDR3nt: TGTGCCAGCAGGCCCCCCTCCCTACTTGCGGGGGAGACCCAGTACTTC

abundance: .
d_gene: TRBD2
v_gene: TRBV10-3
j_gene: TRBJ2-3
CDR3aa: CAISEEVLLAESTDTQYF
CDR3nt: TGTGCCATCAGTGAGGAGGTTTTGCTAGCGGAGAGCACAGATACGCAGTATTTT

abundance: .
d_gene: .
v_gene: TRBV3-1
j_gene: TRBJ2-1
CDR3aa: CASSQGASRDNEQFF
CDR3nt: TGTGCCAGCAGCCAAGGAGCGTCCAGGGACAATGAGCAGTTCTTC

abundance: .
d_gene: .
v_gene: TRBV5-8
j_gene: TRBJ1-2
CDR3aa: CASSPTPGLQGYTF
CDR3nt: TGTGCCAGCAGCCCAACGCCCGGACTTCAGGGCTACACCTTC

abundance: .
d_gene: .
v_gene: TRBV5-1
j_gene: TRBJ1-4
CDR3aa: CASSPHWRTNEKLFF
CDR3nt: TGCGCCAGCAGCCCCCATTGGCGGACAAATGAAAAACTGTTTTTT

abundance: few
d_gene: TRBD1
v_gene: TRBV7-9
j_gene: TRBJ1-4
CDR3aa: CASSPDRANEKLFF
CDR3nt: TGTGCCAGCAGCCCGGACAGGGCGAATGAAAAACTGTTTTTT

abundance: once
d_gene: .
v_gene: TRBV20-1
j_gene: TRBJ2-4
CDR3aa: CSGAEGGGIQYF
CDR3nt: TGCAGTGGAGCTGAGGGGGGTGGCATTCAGTACTTC

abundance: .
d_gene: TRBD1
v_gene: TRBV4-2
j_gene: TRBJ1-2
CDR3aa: CASSQAQQGRYGYTF
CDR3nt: TGTGCCAGCAGCCAAGCCCAACAGGGGCGTTATGGCTACACCTTC